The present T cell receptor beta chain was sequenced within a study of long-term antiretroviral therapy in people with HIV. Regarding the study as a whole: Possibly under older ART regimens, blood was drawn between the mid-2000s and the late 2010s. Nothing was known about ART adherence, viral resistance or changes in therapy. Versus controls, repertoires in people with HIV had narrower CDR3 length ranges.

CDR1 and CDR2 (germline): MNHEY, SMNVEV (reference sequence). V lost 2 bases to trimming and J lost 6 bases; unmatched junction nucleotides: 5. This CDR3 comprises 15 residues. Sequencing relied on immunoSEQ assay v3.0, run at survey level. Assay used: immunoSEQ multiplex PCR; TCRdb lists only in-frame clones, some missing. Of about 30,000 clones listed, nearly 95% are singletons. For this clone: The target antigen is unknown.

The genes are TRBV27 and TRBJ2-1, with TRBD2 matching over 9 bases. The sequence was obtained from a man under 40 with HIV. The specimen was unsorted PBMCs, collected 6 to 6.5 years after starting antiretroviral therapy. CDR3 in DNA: TGTGCCAGCAGTTTAGGCGGGAGGGGAATCAATGAGCAGTTCTTC. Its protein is CASSLGGRGINEQFF.